A single sample gave rise to the 29 T cell receptor beta chains below, sequenced in a study of blood T cell repertoires in COVID-19. Profiling relied on immunoSEQ multiplex PCR, and the TCRdb table lists in-frame clones only, not all of them. The table lists some 140,000 clones, approximately 79% of them singletons, with around 3.3% in the top ten. Sequenced input: peripheral blood. These receptors came from a man aged 55-75 years with acute or convalescent COVID-19.

This chain links TRBV3-1 (or the pseudogene TRBV3-2) with TRBJ2-2; weak D call: TRBD1 (5 bases). V shed 4 bases and J shed 4 bases, with 10 bases lying between them. CDR3 length: 14 residues. Per germline, CDR1 LGHDT and CDR2 YNNKEL (reference sequence). CDR3 residues: CASSLYRSTGELFF. CDR3 DNA: TGTGCCAGCAGCCTGTACAGGTCCACCGGGGAGCTGTTTTTT.

This chain joins TRBV4-2 and TRBJ1-5; D is perhaps TRBD1 (6 bases). Looked up from germline, CDR1 is LGHNA and CDR2 is YNFKEQ. Trimming left V 4 bases short and J 3 bases short, with 10 bases between. The CDR3 extends over 14 amino acids. CDR3 DNA sequence: TGTGCCAGCAGCCTTGGACAGTCCAATCAGCCCCAGCATTTT. Translated, it gives CASSLGQSNQPQHF.

The sample holds a few counts of this clone. V usage is TRBV6-5 and J usage is TRBJ1-4; TRBD1 is a possible D gene (6 bases). The V gene lost 8 bases and the J gene lost 5 bases, with 9 bases spanning the gap. This CDR3 has 12 amino acids. Germline CDR1 MNHEY, CDR2 SVGAGI. CDR3 in amino acids: CASGQRNEKLFF. In nucleotides, the CDR3 is TGTGCCAGCGGACAGAGAAATGAAAAACTGTTTTTT.

V gene TRBV5-1 combines with J gene TRBJ1-1; 12 nucleotides align to TRBD1. The CDR3 length is 14 residues. Trimming removed 5 bases from V and 4 bases from J; junction bases left unmatched: 3. In germline, CDR1 is SGHRS, CDR2 YFSETQ. The CDR3 loop is CASRGQGASTEAFF. The CDR3 nucleotides are TGCGCCAGCAGGGGACAGGGGGCGAGCACTGAAGCTTTCTTT.

The rearrangement uses TRBV3-1 (or the pseudogene TRBV3-2) and TRBJ2-3, with 11 bases matching TRBD2. CDR3 length: 17 amino acids. In germline, CDR1 is LGHDT, CDR2 YNNKEL (reference sequence). Germline trimming cut 4 bases from V and 8 bases from J; bases unmatched to any gene: 14. The CDR3 loop is CASSRVSGRGGQGTQYF. As DNA, the CDR3 is TGTGCCAGCAGCCGAGTTAGCGGGAGGGGTGGACAGGGTACGCAGTATTTT.

The table lists this clone with a few counts. This chain joins TRBV7-8 and TRBJ2-3; possible D gene TRBD2, 6 bases. The CDR3 extends over 16 amino acids. In germline, CDR1 is SGHVS, CDR2 FQNEAQ. Trimming left V 0 bases short and J 2 bases short, with 12 bases between. The CDR3 coding sequence is TGTGCCAGCAGCTTAGCGCCGGGACTTTACACAGATACGCAGTATTTT. This codes for CASSLAPGLYTDTQYF. Full variable domain (rest looked up from reference TRBV7-8 and TRBJ2-3): GAGVSQSPRYKVAKRGQDVALRCDPISGHVSLFWYQQALGQGPEFLTYFQNEAQLDKSGLPSDRFFAERPEGSVSTLKIQRTQQEDSAVYLCASSLAPGLYTDTQYFGPGTRLTVL.

J is TRBJ2-7 and V is TRBV5-6; tentatively, D is TRBD1 (5 bases). V lost 0 bases to trimming and J lost 2 bases, with 12 bases between them. CDR3 length equals 15 residues. The germline CDR1 and CDR2 sequences are SGHDT and YYEEEE. The CDR3 here is CASSLGAGSAYEQYF. The CDR3 coding sequence is TGTGCCAGCAGCTTGGGAGCAGGGTCTGCCTACGAGCAGTACTTC.

In its sample, this clone was seen a few times. The sample contains more than one DNA sequence encoding this CDR3. The CDR3 DNA sequence: TGTGCCAGCAGCGGAACAGGGGTGGGCGGGGACGAGCAGTACTTC. Protein: CASSGTGVGGDEQYF. This chain links TRBV11-2 with TRBJ2-7, with D tentatively TRBD1 (7 bases). CDR1 is SGHAT, CDR2 FQNNGV, per germline. V was trimmed by 5 bases and J by 5 bases, leaving 19 bases between them. The length of the CDR3 is 15 residues.

This clone showed up just a few times. V gene TRBV6-5 combines with J gene TRBJ2-3, with TRBD2 matching 9 bases. After removal of 4 bases from V and 3 bases from J, the junction contained 2 bases not matched to a gene. In germline, CDR1 is MNHEY, CDR2 SVGAGI. The CDR3 is 14 residues long. In nucleotides, the CDR3 is TGTGCCAGCAGTTTAGCGGGAGCAACAGATACGCAGTATTTT. Protein product: CASSLAGATDTQYF.

The chain links TRBV28 to TRBJ2-2; D gene ambiguous. The V end was cut by 3 bases, the J end by 4 bases, with 6 bases between. This CDR3 region has 13 residues. CDR1 is MDHEN and CDR2 is SYDVKM in the germline V gene. CDR3 nucleotides: TGTGCCAGCAGTTTCGCTAGCACCGGGGAGCTGTTTTTT. It encodes CASSFASTGELFF.

The V gene is TRBV6-2 or TRBV6-3, the J gene TRBJ2-5, with 8 nucleotides matching TRBD2. Germline V gene data show CDR1 as MNHEY and CDR2 as SVGEGT. The CDR3 consists of 14 residues. Germline trimming cut 4 bases from V and 4 bases from J; bases unmatched to any gene: 5. CDR3 nucleotides: TGTGCCAGCAGTTCAGCGGGAGTAATAGAGACCCAGTACTTC. The encoded protein is CASSSAGVIETQYF.

Comments on this clone: One end of the junction does not line up with germline, which may come from a read error. The chain carries TRBV7-7 and TRBJ2-3; D is uncertain. The CDR3 contains 14 residues. Germline loops: CDR1 SSHAT, CDR2 FNYEAQ (reference sequence). The CDR3 reads CASSLGLRTDTQYF. The CDR3 bases are TGTGCTAGCAGCTTAGGTCTGAGAACAGATACGCAGTATTTT.

The chain recombines TRBV6-2 or TRBV6-3 with TRBJ2-5; maybe TRBD2 (6 bases). Germline V gene data show CDR1 as MNHEY and CDR2 as SVGEGT. There are 14 residues in the CDR3. V was pared by 4 bases and J by 5 bases, with 14 bases between. The CDR3 loop reads CASSLGGAGETQYF. CDR3 bases: TGTGCCAGCAGTTTAGGAGGGGCGGGGGAGACCCAGTACTTC.

This chain links TRBV6-2 or TRBV6-3 with TRBJ2-3; 14 bases are a match to TRBD2. This CDR3 has 18 amino acids. J gave up 0 bases and V 5 bases, and 7 bases lay outside the gene matches. Germline lookup yields CDR1 MNHEY and CDR2 SVGEGT. In DNA form, the CDR3 reads TGTGCCAGCAGTCCCGGGACTAGCGGGAGCACTAGCACAGATACGCAGTATTTT. Its protein product is CASSPGTSGSTSTDTQYF.

The chain recombines TRBV3-1 (or the pseudogene TRBV3-2) with TRBJ2-7; possible D gene TRBD1, 5 bases. The CDR3 sequence is 16 residues long. V lost 6 bases and J lost 0, with 18 bases in between. Germline lookup yields CDR1 LGHDT and CDR2 YNNKEL (reference sequence). CDR3 in DNA: TGTGCCAGCAGGAACTTTGGCGGACAAAGCTCCTACGAGCAGTACTTC. It is translated as CASRNFGGQSSYEQYF.

The chain joins TRBV5-1 to TRBJ1-5; tentative D call: TRBD1 (5 bases). V lost 1 base and J 5 bases, leaving 10 bases between the germline ends. The CDR3 totals 14 residues. Germline CDR1 SGHRS, CDR2 YFSETQ. The CDR3 DNA is TGCGCCAGCAGCTTGACAGGCTATGATCAGCCCCAGCATTTT. It is translated as CASSLTGYDQPQHF.

Only a few counts were recorded for this clone. The rearrangement joins TRBV28 to TRBJ1-6; no clear D. CDR3 size: 15 residues. CDR1 is MDHEN and CDR2 is SYDVKM in the germline V gene. V lost 6 bases and J lost 7, with 16 bases in between. The CDR3 loop is CASSTSAVSNSPLHF. The CDR3 DNA reads TGTGCCAGCAGCACCTCGGCGGTGTCCAATTCACCCCTCCACTTT.

As for this clone: The same CDR3 arises from other DNA sequences in this sample as well. The chain employs TRBV18 and TRBJ1-2; 8 nucleotides agree with TRBD1. The J segment lost 6 bases and the V segment lost 5 bases, leaving 2 bases of the junction unmatched. The CDR3 spans 12 residues. Germline CDR1 and CDR2: KGHSH and LQKENI. The CDR3 coding sequence is TGTGCCAGCTCAGCGACAGGGGATGGCTACACCTTC. This gives the protein CASSATGDGYTF.

The chain combines TRBV27 with TRBJ1-4; D uncertain. From germline, CDR1 is MNHEY and CDR2 SMNVEV (reference sequence). V lost 8 bases, J lost 0 bases, and 13 bases lay in between. The CDR3 consists of 15 residues. For the CDR3, the DNA is TGTGCCAGCTCCCCTGGAGGTGCAACTAATGAAAAACTGTTTTTT. This encodes CASSPGGATNEKLFF.

This sequence joins TRBV5-1 and TRBJ1-2, with TRBD1 matching over 7 bases. Germline-derived CDR1 and CDR2 are SGHRS and YFSETQ. The CDR3 spans 15 residues. The V segment lost 7 bases and the J segment 8 bases; nucleotides outside the gene matches: 17. This CDR3 reads CASLGDSSLGGGYTF. The CDR3 DNA reads as TGCGCCAGCCTTGGGGACAGTTCTCTGGGAGGAGGCTACACCTTC.

The chain is built from TRBV4-3 and TRBJ1-5; tentative D call: TRBD1 (6 bases). The CDR3 has 15 residues. CDR1 is LGHNA and CDR2 is YSLEER in the germline V gene. V shed 2 bases and J shed 0 bases, with 8 bases lying between them. The CDR3 reads CASSQIRGSNQPQHF. The CDR3 DNA follows: TGCGCCAGCAGCCAAATCAGGGGTAGCAATCAGCCCCAGCATTTT.

The rearrangement links TRBV18 to TRBJ2-5; the match to TRBD1 covers 11 bases. V trimming: 4 bases; J trimming: 2 bases; junction bases outside the gene matches: 0. The CDR3 covers 14 residues. Per the germline V gene, CDR1 is KGHSH and CDR2 is LQKENI. DNA of the CDR3: TGTGCCAGCTCACGGGACAGGGGGCAAGAGACCCAGTACTTC. The encoded protein is CASSRDRGQETQYF.

The rearrangement links TRBV18 to TRBJ1-5, with 10 bases matching TRBD1. CDR1 and CDR2 from the germline V gene are KGHSH and LQKENI. This CDR3 has 14 residues. J lost 7 bases, V lost 3 bases, and 3 bases had no gene match. The CDR3: CASSPGQGWQPQHF. The CDR3 DNA reads as TGTGCCAGCTCACCGGGACAGGGGTGGCAGCCCCAGCATTTT. Based on the CDR3 plus reference TRBV18 and TRBJ1-5, the full variable domain is NAGVMQNPRHLVRRRGQEARLRCSPMKGHSHVYWYRQLPEEGLKFMVYLQKENIIDESGMPKERFSAEFPKEGPSILRIQQVVRGDSAAYFCASSPGQGWQPQHFGDGTRLSIL.

The chain employs TRBV19 and TRBJ1-5; TRBD1 aligns across 8 bases. The J segment lost 5 bases and the V segment lost 4 bases, leaving 7 bases of the junction unmatched. The CDR3 runs 15 residues. CDR1 is LNHDA, CDR2 SQIVND, per germline (reference sequence). CDR3 coding DNA: TGTGCCAGTAGTACCGGGGACAGGACTTATCAGCCCCAGCATTTT. It encodes CASSTGDRTYQPQHF.

This clone was observed a handful of times. This chain uses TRBV7-2 with TRBJ1-5, with D possibly being TRBD1 (6 bases). Looked up from germline, CDR1 is SGHTA and CDR2 is FQGNSA. The V end lost 1 base, the J end lost 6 bases, and 16 bases lay between the germline ends. The CDR3 extends over 16 amino acids. The CDR3 here is CASSLGSSGGPQPQHF. In DNA form, the CDR3 reads TGTGCCAGCAGCTTAGGCAGTTCGGGGGGCCCTCAGCCCCAGCATTTT. The full variable domain, rest sourced from reference TRBV7-2 and TRBJ1-5, is GAGVSQSPSNKVTEKGKDVELRCDPISGHTALYWYRQSLGQGLEFLIYFQGNSAPDKSGLPSDRFSAERTGGSVSTLTIQRTQQEDSAVYLCASSLGSSGGPQPQHFGDGTRLSIL.

The V call is TRBV9, the J call TRBJ2-7, with TRBD1 identical over 7 bases. The CDR3 length is 14 residues. In germline, CDR1 is SGDLS, CDR2 YYNGEE. Trimming cost V 3 bases and J 5 bases; bases outside gene matches: 8. The CDR3 DNA reads TGTGCCAGCAGCGGCAGGGGGATTACGGACGAGCAGTACTTC. It translates to CASSGRGITDEQYF.

There are a few counts of this clone. The V gene is TRBV28, the J gene TRBJ2-7; no clear D gene. Germline lookup yields CDR1 MDHEN and CDR2 SYDVKM. V gave up 4 bases and J gave up 3 bases, with 4 bases separating them. CDR3 length: 11 residues. The CDR3 DNA follows: TGTGCCAGCAGTTCACACTACGAGCAGTACTTC. Protein: CASSSHYEQYF. The variable domain in full, completed from reference TRBV28 and TRBJ2-7, reads DVKVTQSSRYLVKRTGEKVFLECVQDMDHENMFWYRQDPGLGLRLIYFSYDVKMKEKGDIPEGYSVSREKKERFSLILESASTNQTSMYLCASSSHYEQYFGPGTRLTVT.

The chain links TRBV6-5 to TRBJ1-2; the D gene is possibly TRBD1 (5 bases). Germline V gene data show CDR1 as MNHEY and CDR2 as SVGAGI. This CDR3 contains 14 residues. V dropped 0 bases and J dropped 4 bases, with 9 bases sitting between them. CDR3 in DNA: TGTGCCAGCAGTTACTCGGACGGGGGCTATGGCTACACCTTC. It specifies CASSYSDGGYGYTF.

The V call is TRBV7-2, the J call TRBJ2-1; no reliable D call. The V gene's germline CDR1 is SGHTA and CDR2 FQGNSA. The CDR3 sequence is 13 residues long. The V end was cut by 2 bases, the J end by 6 bases, with 8 bases between. The DNA of the CDR3 is TGTGCCAGCAGCTTACAGATTCCCAATGAGCAGTTCTTC. This encodes CASSLQIPNEQFF.